These T cell receptor beta chains were read from a single sample in a study of blood T cell repertoires in COVID-19. Assay: immunoSEQ multiplex PCR; the TCRdb copy retains only in-frame clones and omits some. This table holds about 270,000 clones, 86% found once. Sequencing used peripheral blood. The source of these receptors is a man in his forties who had recovered from COVID-19. CDR3s leave out the opening cysteine and the closing phenylalanine or tryptophan. A D gene is named only where the DNA matches it firmly.

TRBV15	TRBJ2-5	TRBD2	ATSGGTSGGRETQY
TRBV6-2/TRBV6-3	TRBJ2-7	TRBD2	ASSYPIPTTSELQDEQY
TRBV5-6	TRBJ2-7	-	ASSLGGTGYEQY
TRBV5-6	TRBJ2-3	TRBD2	ASSSSGGTDTQY
TRBV5-6	TRBJ1-2	TRBD1	ASSLNPQGGENGYT
TRBV30	TRBJ1-3	-	AWSGQAGNTIY
TRBV4-3	TRBJ2-3	-	ASSRGGRTGDTQY
TRBV5-1	TRBJ1-2	TRBD1	ASSPSRDREENYGYT
TRBV29-1	TRBJ1-1	-	SVVYYHTEAF
TRBV9	TRBJ2-1	-	ASSVGGLMGEQF
TRBV27	TRBJ1-1	TRBD1	ASSLIVGQHIRPEAF
TRBV6-5	TRBJ1-5	-	ASSLGGSNQPQH
TRBV5-1	TRBJ2-1	TRBD1	ASSLGTGNEQF
TRBV6-5	TRBJ1-6	TRBD1	ASSYPGGQHNSPLH
TRBV27	TRBJ2-7	-	ASSPQRFPYEQY
TRBV3-1/TRBV3-2	TRBJ1-2	TRBD1	ASSGTGYRGYT
TRBV6-5	TRBJ2-1	TRBD1	ASSLRDRGYNEQF
TRBV11-2	TRBJ1-4	-	ASSLTSGWSPSAKLF
TRBV19	TRBJ2-7	-	ASSIGGGSAYEQY
TRBV3-1/TRBV3-2	TRBJ1-3	TRBD1	ASSQDRTGTGNTIY
TRBV10-3	TRBJ2-5	TRBD2	AITAGTSQETQY
TRBV6-2/TRBV6-3	TRBJ1-5	-	ASSYLRRQDIFQPQH
TRBV5-8	TRBJ2-1	TRBD1	ASSLWGTGINNEQF
TRBV19	TRBJ2-2	-	ASSMRPRGTGELF
TRBV6-5	TRBJ2-1	-	ASTPPLGEQF
TRBV6-1	TRBJ2-7	-	ASSELGWGHQKDYEQY
TRBV12-3/TRBV12-4	TRBJ2-4	-	ASGRSENIQY
TRBV5-4	TRBJ2-3	-	ASSLGQRGTDTQY
TRBV6-5	TRBJ2-1	TRBD1	ASRPGTGAYNEQF
TRBV19	TRBJ2-6	TRBD1	ASSIKGQLSGANVLT
TRBV11-2	TRBJ2-2	-	ASSPQGVGTGELF
TRBV19	TRBJ1-3	-	ASSILPGAAGNTIY
TRBV5-5	TRBJ2-7	-	ASRRRDSSYEQY
TRBV5-4	TRBJ1-2	TRBD1	ASSLAKGQGYYGYT